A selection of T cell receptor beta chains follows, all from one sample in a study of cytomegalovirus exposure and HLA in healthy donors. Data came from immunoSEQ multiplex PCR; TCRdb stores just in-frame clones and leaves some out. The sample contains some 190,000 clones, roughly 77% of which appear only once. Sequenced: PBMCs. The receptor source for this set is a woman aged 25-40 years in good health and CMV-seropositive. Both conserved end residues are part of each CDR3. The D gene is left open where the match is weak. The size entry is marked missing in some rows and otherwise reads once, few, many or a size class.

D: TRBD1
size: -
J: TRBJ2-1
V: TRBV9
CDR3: CASSATGGPYNEQFF
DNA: TGTGCCAGCAGCGCGACAGGGGGCCCCTACAATGAGCAGTTCTTC

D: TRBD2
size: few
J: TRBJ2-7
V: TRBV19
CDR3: CASSITGAGGYEQYF
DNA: TGTGCCAGTAGTATCACGGGAGCGGGGGGATACGAGCAGTACTTC

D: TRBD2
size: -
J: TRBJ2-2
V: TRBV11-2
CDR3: CASSRRGDLAGVGELFF
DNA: TGTGCCAGCAGCCGGAGGGGCGATCTAGCGGGGGTCGGGGAGCTGTTTTTT

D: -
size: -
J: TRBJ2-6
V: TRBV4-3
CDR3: CASSLAGTGANVLTF
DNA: TGCGCCAGCAGCCTGGCGGGGACTGGGGCCAACGTCCTGACTTTC

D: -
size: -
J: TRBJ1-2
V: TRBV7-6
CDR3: CASSPGGTQRGYTF
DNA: TGTGCCAGCAGCCCTGGGGGGACTCAACGGGGCTACACCTTC

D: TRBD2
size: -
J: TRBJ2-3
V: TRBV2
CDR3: CASVPIAGGSTDTQYF
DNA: TGTGCCAGCGTTCCAATAGCGGGGGGAAGCACAGATACGCAGTATTTT

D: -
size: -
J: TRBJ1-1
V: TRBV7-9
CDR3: CASSPRHLQNMNTEAFF
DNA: TGTGCCAGCAGCCCCCGCCACCTTCAGAACATGAACACTGAAGCTTTCTTT

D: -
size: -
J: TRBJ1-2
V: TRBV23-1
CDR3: CASSQRRGDYTF
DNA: TGCGCCAGCAGTCAACGGCGGGGAGACTACACCTTC

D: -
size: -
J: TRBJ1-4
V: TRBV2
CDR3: CASSYDDGDEKLFF
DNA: TGTGCCAGCAGTTATGATGACGGGGATGAAAAACTGTTTTTT

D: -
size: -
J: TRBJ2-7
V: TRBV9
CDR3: CASSVGGGWNEQYF
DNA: TGTGCCAGCAGCGTAGGTGGGGGGTGGAACGAGCAGTACTTC

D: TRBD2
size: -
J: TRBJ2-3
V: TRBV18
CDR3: CASSGSLAGGTDTQYF
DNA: TGTGCCAGCTCAGGGTCCTTGGCGGGGGGCACAGATACGCAGTATTTT

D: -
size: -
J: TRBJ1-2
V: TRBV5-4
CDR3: CASSFKRGRGNYGYTF
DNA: TGTGCCAGCAGCTTTAAACGAGGACGGGGTAACTATGGCTACACCTTC

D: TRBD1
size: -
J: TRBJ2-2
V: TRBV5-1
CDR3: CASSPDRDRDTGELFF
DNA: TGCGCCAGCAGCCCCGACCGGGACAGGGACACCGGGGAGCTGTTTTTT

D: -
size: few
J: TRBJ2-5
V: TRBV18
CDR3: CASSPPGTSSYQETQYF
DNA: TGTGCCAGCTCACCGCCGGGAACTTCCTCGTACCAAGAGACCCAGTACTTC

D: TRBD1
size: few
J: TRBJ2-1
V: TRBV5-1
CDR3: CASSLRAGQGHNEQFF
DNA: TGCGCCAGCAGCTTGAGGGCGGGACAGGGGCACAATGAGCAGTTCTTC

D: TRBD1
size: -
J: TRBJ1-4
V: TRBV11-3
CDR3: CASSFGQGYEKLFF
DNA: TGTGCCAGCAGCTTTGGACAGGGATATGAAAAACTGTTTTTT

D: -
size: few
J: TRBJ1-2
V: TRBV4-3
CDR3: CASSQGTGGYTF
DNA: TGCGCCAGCAGCCAAGGAACAGGTGGCTACACCTTC

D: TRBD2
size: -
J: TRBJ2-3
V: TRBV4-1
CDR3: CASSQGGLAGGQGDTQYF
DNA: TGCGCCAGCAGCCAAGGTGGACTAGCGGGGGGGCAGGGAGATACGCAGTATTTT

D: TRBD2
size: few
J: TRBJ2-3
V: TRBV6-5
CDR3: CASSYLAGRTDTQYF
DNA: TGTGCCAGCAGTTACCTAGCGGGGCGCACAGATACGCAGTATTTT

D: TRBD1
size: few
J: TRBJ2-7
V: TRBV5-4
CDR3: CASSPRTGESSYEQYF
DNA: TGTGCCAGCAGCCCCCGGACAGGGGAGAGCTCCTACGAGCAGTACTTC

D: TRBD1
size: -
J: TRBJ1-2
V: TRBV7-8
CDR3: CASSLPRGAGYTF
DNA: TGTGCCAGCAGCTTACCCAGGGGGGCGGGCTACACCTTC

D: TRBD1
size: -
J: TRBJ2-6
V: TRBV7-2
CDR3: CASSPNGWDRVSGANGLTF
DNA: TGTGCCAGCAGCCCCAACGGGTGGGACAGAGTCTCTGGGGCCAACGGCCTGACTTTC

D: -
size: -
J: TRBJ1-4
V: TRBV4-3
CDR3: CASSQDWTIVATNEKLFF
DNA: TGCGCCAGCAGCCAAGATTGGACTATAGTTGCAACTAATGAAAAACTGTTTTTT

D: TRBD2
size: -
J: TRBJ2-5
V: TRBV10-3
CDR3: CATRLAGGSQETQYF
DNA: TGTGCCACCAGACTAGCGGGGGGCTCACAAGAGACCCAGTACTTC

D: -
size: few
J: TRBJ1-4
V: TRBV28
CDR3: CASSLGAHAGSEKLFF
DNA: TGTGCCAGCAGTCTGGGGGCCCACGCAGGGTCGGAAAAACTGTTTTTT

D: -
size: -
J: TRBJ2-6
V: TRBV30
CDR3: CAWSQGAGANVLTF
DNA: TGTGCCTGGAGCCAAGGGGCTGGGGCCAACGTCCTGACTTTC

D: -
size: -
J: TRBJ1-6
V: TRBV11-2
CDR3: CASSPRTDGNSPLHF
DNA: TGTGCCAGCAGTCCCCGGACAGATGGTAATTCACCCCTCCACTTT

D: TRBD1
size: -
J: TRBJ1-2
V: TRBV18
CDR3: CASSPLGRGQSYGYTF
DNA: TGTGCCAGCTCACCGCTGGGCCGGGGACAGAGCTATGGCTACACCTTC

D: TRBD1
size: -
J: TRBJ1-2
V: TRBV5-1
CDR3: CASSVGQFYGYTF
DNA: TGCGCCAGCAGCGTGGGACAGTTCTATGGCTACACCTTC

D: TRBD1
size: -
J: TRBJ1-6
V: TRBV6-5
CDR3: CASSFGTANNSPLHF
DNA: TGTGCCAGCAGTTTCGGGACAGCCAATAATTCACCCCTCCACTTT

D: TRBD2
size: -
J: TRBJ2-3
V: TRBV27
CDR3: CASSFQLAGPDTQYF
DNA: TGTGCCAGCAGTTTTCAACTAGCGGGACCAGATACGCAGTATTTT

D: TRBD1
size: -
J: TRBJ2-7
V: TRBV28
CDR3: CASSPRTGRRYF
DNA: TGTGCCAGCAGCCCCCGGACAGGGAGGCGGTACTTC

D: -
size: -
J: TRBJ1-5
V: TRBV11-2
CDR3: CASSLGRGREQPQHF
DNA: TGTGCCAGCAGCTTAGGGCGAGGCCGGGAACAGCCCCAGCATTTT

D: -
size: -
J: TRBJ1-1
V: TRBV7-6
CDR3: CASSFSGITEAFF
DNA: TGTGCCAGCAGCTTTTCGGGTATCACTGAAGCTTTCTTT

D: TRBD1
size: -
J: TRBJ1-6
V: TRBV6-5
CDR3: CASSYSTQGEPLHF
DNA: TGTGCCAGCAGTTACTCGACACAGGGGGAGCCCCTCCACTTT

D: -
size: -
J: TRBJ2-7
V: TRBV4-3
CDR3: CASSQVPADSYEQYF
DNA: TGCGCCAGCAGCCAAGTCCCGGCGGACAGCTACGAGCAGTACTTC

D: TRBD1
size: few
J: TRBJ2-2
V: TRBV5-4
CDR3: CASSAGGSNTGELFF
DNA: TGTGCCAGCAGCGCAGGGGGCTCGAACACCGGGGAGCTGTTTTTT

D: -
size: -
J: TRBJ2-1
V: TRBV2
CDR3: CASSPGPGTSEQFF
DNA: TGTGCCAGCAGTCCAGGTCCCGGGACTTCCGAGCAGTTCTTC

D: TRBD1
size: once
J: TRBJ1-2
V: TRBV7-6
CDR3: CASSPGQNYGYTF
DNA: TGTGCCAGCAGCCCGGGACAGAACTATGGCTACACCTTC

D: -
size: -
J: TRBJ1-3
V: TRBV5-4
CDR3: CASSLDGVSGNTIYF
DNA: TGTGCCAGCAGCTTGGACGGAGTCTCTGGAAACACCATATATTTT

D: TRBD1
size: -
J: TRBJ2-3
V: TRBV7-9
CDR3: CASSGDRGTDTQYF
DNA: TGTGCCAGCAGCGGGGACAGGGGAACAGATACGCAGTATTTT

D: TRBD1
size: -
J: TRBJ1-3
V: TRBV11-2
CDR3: CASSLDSPGTGNTIYF
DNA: TGTGCCAGCAGCTTAGATTCCCCTGGGACAGGGAACACCATATATTTT